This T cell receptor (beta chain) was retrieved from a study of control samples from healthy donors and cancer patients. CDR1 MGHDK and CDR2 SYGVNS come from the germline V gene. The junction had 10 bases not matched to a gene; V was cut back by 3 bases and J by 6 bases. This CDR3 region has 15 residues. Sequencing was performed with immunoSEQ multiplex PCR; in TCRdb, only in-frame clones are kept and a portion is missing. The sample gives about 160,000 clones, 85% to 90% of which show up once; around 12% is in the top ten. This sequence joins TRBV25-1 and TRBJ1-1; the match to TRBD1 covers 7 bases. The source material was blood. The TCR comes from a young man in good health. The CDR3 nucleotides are TGTGCCAGCAGTGATGGGGGGAACAGGGGAGCTGAAGCTTTCTTT. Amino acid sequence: CASSDGGNRGAEAFF.